Described below is a single T cell receptor beta chain sequence and its context. What it binds is unknown. The record originates from a study of OX40 agonist ivuxolimab in advanced cancers. The wider study: Males comprised approximately 81% of the group, whose mean age was approximately 62 years (range roughly 23 to 80).

Looked up from germline, CDR1 is SGHRS and CDR2 is YFSETQ. V dropped 0 bases and J dropped 8; count of bases not matched to a gene: 7. The CDR3 has 15 residues. Points from the study as a whole: Clonal expansion was seen in CD4+ and CD8+ blood T cells by week 6 at 0.1 to 3.0 mg/kg. The 0.1-3.0 mg/kg partial responders had among the lowest clonal expansion.

Libraries were prepared by immunoSEQ multiplex PCR; TCRdb keeps only in-frame clonotypes and omits some of them. The sample consists of tens of thousands of clones, roughly nine tenths of them appearing once. The chain is built from TRBV5-1 and TRBJ2-1, with TRBD1 matching 8 bases. This receptor was obtained from an adult with an advanced solid tumor such as melanoma, head and neck, liver or kidney cancer. The material sequenced was CD4+ or CD8+ T cells sorted from blood, taken in a trial of the OX40 agonist ivuxolimab. In DNA form, the CDR3 reads TGCGCCAGCAGCTTGGGACTACAGGGGGGCCATGAGCAGTTCTTC. Translation gives CASSLGLQGGHEQFF.